The sequence of this TCR beta chain was determined in a study of blood T cell repertoires in COVID-19. TCRdb's table, derived via immunoSEQ multiplex PCR, lists solely in-frame clones and lacks some. The repertoire holds more than 350,000 clones, more than 70% seen once, with 3% in the top ten. From germline, CDR1 is SGHRS and CDR2 YFSETQ. V dropped 0 bases and J dropped 4 bases, with 10 bases sitting between them. This CDR3 has 14 amino acids. The chain is built from TRBV5-1 and TRBJ1-2, with D possibly TRBD1 on 6 matching bases. Sample: peripheral blood. This clonotype originated in a woman aged 25 to 39 with COVID-19, enrolled during active disease. In DNA form, the CDR3 reads TGCGCCAGCAGCTTGGCGGGACAACCCTATGGCTACACCTTC. Protein sequence: CASSLAGQPYGYTF.